Following are 28 T cell receptor beta chains from one sample sequenced in a study of blood T cell repertoires in COVID-19. Some clones are missing from TCRdb's copy, which holds only in-frame ones; the method was immunoSEQ multiplex PCR. This table has approximately 100,000 clones, around 86% appearing once. The sequenced sample consisted of peripheral blood. The receptors stem from a human donor in a cohort sampled during active COVID-19.

The chain employs TRBV6-6 and TRBJ1-2; D is unresolved. The V end lost 2 bases, the J end lost 6 bases, and 13 bases lay between the germline ends. Germline V gives CDR1 MNHNY, CDR2 SVGAGI (reference sequence). This CDR3 has 14 residues. This CDR3 reads CASSYDNRQDGYTF. In DNA form, the CDR3 reads TGTGCCAGCAGTTACGACAATCGGCAAGATGGCTACACCTTC.

This sequence joins TRBV4-3 and TRBJ2-1; TRBD2 matches at 9 bases. V dropped 4 bases and J dropped 9; count of bases not matched to a gene: 16. Per the germline V gene, CDR1 is LGHNA and CDR2 is YSLEER. This CDR3 spans 17 amino acids. CDR3 in DNA: TGCGCCAGCAGCCGCTCCGTTGAGCGGGGGGCCCGGGGTGAGCAGTTCTTC. Protein sequence: CASSRSVERGARGEQFF.

The chain uses TRBV20-1 and TRBJ2-5; 9 bases match TRBD2. Germline V gene data show CDR1 as DFQATT and CDR2 as SNEGSKA (reference sequence). Unmatched junction bases numbered 3, after V lost 3 bases and J lost 4 bases. This CDR3 region has 13 residues. The CDR3 sequence is CSASRRGGETQYF. In DNA form, the CDR3 reads TGCAGTGCTAGTCGGCGGGGGGGAGAGACCCAGTACTTC.

This rearrangement joins TRBV6-5 to TRBJ1-1; possibly TRBD1 for D (6 bases). The CDR3 consists of 14 residues. Germline loops: CDR1 MNHEY, CDR2 SVGAGI. Trimming stripped 8 bases from V and 7 bases from J, with 20 bases between. CDR3 residues: CASGPTGFVGEAFF. As DNA, the CDR3 is TGTGCCAGCGGCCCTACAGGGTTCGTCGGTGAAGCTTTCTTT.

This clone was detected many times. V gene TRBV4-3 combines with J gene TRBJ2-7; D gene uncertain. The V end was cut by 4 bases, the J end by 7 bases, with 14 bases between. CDR3 size: 13 residues. Germline CDR1 and CDR2: LGHNA and YSLEER. The CDR3 reads CASSPEEKEEQYF. DNA of the CDR3: TGCGCCAGCAGCCCAGAGGAGAAGGAGGAGCAGTACTTC.

The genes are TRBV6-5 and TRBJ1-2; D is uncertain. Between the trimmed V and J ends, which lost 6 bases and 1 base, there was a span of 15 bases. This CDR3 is built from 15 residues. CDR1 and CDR2 (germline): MNHEY, SVGAGI. CDR3 in amino acids: CASSPKQPRNYGYTF. The CDR3 nucleotides read TGTGCCAGCAGCCCCAAACAGCCCCGTAACTATGGCTACACCTTC.

The chain employs TRBV13 and TRBJ2-2; TRBD2 matches at 10 bases. This CDR3 contains 16 residues. CDR1 is PRHDT, CDR2 FYEKMQ, per germline (reference sequence). V was clipped by 4 bases and J by 5 bases; unmatched bases: 7. CDR3 sequence (DNA): TGTGCCAGCAGCTCCAGCGGGAGGGCCCTTACCGGGGAGCTGTTTTTT. It translates to CASSSSGRALTGELFF.

This clone has just a few counts. The chain is built from TRBV6-5 and TRBJ2-7, with D maybe TRBD2 (5 bases). Per the germline V gene, CDR1 is MNHEY and CDR2 is SVGAGI. The CDR3 totals 14 residues. V dropped 7 bases and J dropped 1 base, with 14 bases sitting between them. The CDR3 DNA sequence: TGTGCCAGCATGGCCGGGGTATTTTCCTACGAGCAGTACTTC. The encoded protein is CASMAGVFSYEQYF.

The rearrangement uses TRBV2 and TRBJ1-3, with D maybe TRBD1 (6 bases). CDR1 is SNHLY, CDR2 FYNNEI, per germline. The CDR3 covers 15 residues. The V end was cut by 6 bases, the J end by 4 bases, with 16 bases between. The DNA of the CDR3 is TGTGCCAGCAGGCACAGGGATCTATCGGGAAACACCATATATTTT. Protein product: CASRHRDLSGNTIYF.

The V call is TRBV2, the J call TRBJ2-7; a weak D match, TRBD1 (6 bases). Germline CDR1 reads SNHLY; CDR2 reads FYNNEI. CDR3 size: 13 residues. V gave up 7 bases and J gave up 1 base, with 11 bases separating them. For the CDR3, the DNA is TGTGCCAGCACTCCGACAGGATCCTACGAGCAGTACTTC. It codes for CASTPTGSYEQYF.

The chain uses TRBV7-6 and TRBJ2-5; tentatively, D is TRBD1 (6 bases). The germline V gene encodes CDR1 SGHVS and CDR2 FNYEAQ. Trimming pared 4 bases from V and 2 bases from J, leaving 11 bases between. This CDR3 has 14 amino acids. The CDR3 region is CASSSDSRQETQYF. DNA for the CDR3: TGTGCCAGCAGCTCGGACAGTCGACAAGAGACCCAGTACTTC.

This clone appeared once. This chain connects TRBV6-6 to TRBJ2-7, with a possible D match to TRBD1 (6 bases). The germline CDR1 and CDR2 sequences are MNHNY and SVGAGI (reference sequence). The CDR3 is made up of 14 amino acids. V dropped 5 bases and J dropped 2 bases, with 13 bases sitting between them. The DNA for the CDR3 is TGTGCCAGCAGTACATACCGGGACACCTACGAGCAGTACTTC. Translation gives CASSTYRDTYEQYF.

The rearrangement links TRBV5-6 to TRBJ1-2; 7 bases are a match to TRBD1. The CDR3 contains 15 residues. The germline CDR1 and CDR2 sequences are SGHDT and YYEEEE. Trimming took 6 bases from V and 4 from J; bases not matched to a gene: 12. The CDR3 region is CASTTAGGGVYGYTF. The CDR3 coding sequence is TGTGCCAGCACTACCGCGGGAGGGGGCGTCTATGGCTACACCTTC. Variable domain in full (rest from reference TRBV5-6 and TRBJ1-2): DAGVTQSPTHLIKTRGQQVTLRCSPKSGHDTVSWYQQALGQGPQFIFQYYEEEERQRGNFPDRFSGHQFPNYSSELNVNALLLGDSALYLCASTTAGGGVYGYTFGSGTRLTVV.

Written as DNA, the CDR3 is TGCGCCAGCAGCCCACGGACAGGAGAGGTGCGGTACTTC. Amino acids: CASSPRTGEVRYF. V gene TRBV5-1 combines with J gene TRBJ2-7; 7 bases are shared with TRBD1. The CDR3 spans 13 residues. V lost 4 bases to trimming and J lost 12 bases; unmatched junction nucleotides: 13. Germline CDR1 and CDR2: SGHRS and YFSETQ.

The chain recombines TRBV3-1 (or the pseudogene TRBV3-2) with TRBJ2-5, with TRBD1 matching 8 bases. The CDR3 loop spans 15 amino acids. Germline CDR1 reads LGHDT; CDR2 reads YNNKEL (reference sequence). Trimming at V came to 4 bases and at J to 4 bases, leaving 8 bases not matched to a gene. In DNA form, the CDR3 reads TGTGCCAGCAGCCCTGGACAGGGAGTTGTAGAGACCCAGTACTTC. This translates into CASSPGQGVVETQYF.

This chain uses TRBV27 with TRBJ2-1, with 8 nucleotides matching TRBD1. Losses at the gene ends were 0 bases for V and 7 bases for J; bases not matched to a gene: 8. The V gene's germline CDR1 is MNHEY and CDR2 SMNVEV (reference sequence). The CDR3 consists of 16 residues. The CDR3 sequence: CASSLSQGAGSNEQFF. CDR3 bases: TGTGCCAGCAGTTTATCCCAGGGGGCGGGTAGTAATGAGCAGTTCTTC.

The V and J genes are TRBV7-6 and TRBJ2-3, with TRBD2 matching 11 bases. This CDR3 spans 17 amino acids. The germline V gene has CDR1 SGHVS and CDR2 FNYEAQ. The J segment lost 3 bases and the V segment lost 0 bases, leaving 5 bases of the junction unmatched. CDR3 sequence reads: CASSLALAGGLTDTQYF. CDR3 nucleotides: TGTGCCAGCAGCTTAGCGCTAGCGGGGGGATTGACAGATACGCAGTATTTT.

V gene TRBV9 combines with J gene TRBJ1-1; possible D gene TRBD1, 5 bases. V shed 4 bases and J shed 3 bases, with 10 bases lying between them. This CDR3 region has 13 residues. CDR1 and CDR2 (germline): SGDLS, YYNGEE. CDR3 DNA sequence: TGTGCCAGCAGCACAACGGGGGACACTGAAGCTTTCTTT. Encoded protein: CASSTTGDTEAFF.

This sequence joins TRBV7-2 and TRBJ2-5, with 9 bases fitting TRBD2. The CDR3 has 15 amino acids. J was trimmed by 5 bases and V by 5 bases; bases with no gene match: 9. The germline gives CDR1 SGHTA, CDR2 FQGNSA. CDR3 in DNA: TGTGCCAGCAGCATACGGCGGGGGGGCTCTGAGACCCAGTACTTC. This translates into CASSIRRGGSETQYF. Using reference TRBV7-2 and TRBJ2-5 for the parts outside the CDR3, the full variable domain is GAGVSQSPSNKVTEKGKDVELRCDPISGHTALYWYRQSLGQGLEFLIYFQGNSAPDKSGLPSDRFSAERTGGSVSTLTIQRTQQEDSAVYLCASSIRRGGSETQYFGPGTRLLVL.

The chain joins TRBV9 to TRBJ1-5, with D possibly matching TRBD1 (5 bases). The V end lost 0 bases, the J end lost 4 bases, and 11 bases lay between the germline ends. The CDR3 is made up of 15 amino acids. The V gene's germline CDR1 is SGDLS and CDR2 YYNGEE. The CDR3 nucleotides are TGTGCCAGCAGCGTAGAAGGGGTAGGGAATCAGCCCCAGCATTTT. Translated: CASSVEGVGNQPQHF.

The V gene is TRBV7-9, the J gene TRBJ2-7; 7 bases map to TRBD1. Trimming removed 1 base from V and 1 base from J; junction bases left unmatched: 4. Germline V gives CDR1 SEHNR, CDR2 FQNEAQ (reference sequence). The CDR3 consists of 15 residues. CDR3 loop: CASSLEGQRSYEQYF. The CDR3 DNA is TGTGCCAGCAGCTTAGAGGGACAGCGTTCCTACGAGCAGTACTTC.

This chain joins TRBV19 and TRBJ1-1; weak D call: TRBD1 (6 bases). V dropped 0 bases and J dropped 7 bases, with 9 bases sitting between them. Germline loops: CDR1 LNHDA, CDR2 SQIVND (reference sequence). This CDR3 is built from 13 residues. The CDR3 DNA reads as TGTGCCAGTAGTATAGAGCTAGGGGGTGAAGCTTTCTTT. It translates to CASSIELGGEAFF.

The chain has TRBV7-2 and TRBJ2-3; 8 positions agree with TRBD2. After removal of 4 bases from V and 6 bases from J, the junction contained 6 bases not matched to a gene. CDR1 and CDR2 (germline): SGHTA, FQGNSA. This CDR3 has 14 residues. The CDR3, as DNA: TGTGCCAGCAGCTCAACCAGACTAGCGGATACGCAGTATTTT. Its translation: CASSSTRLADTQYF.

V usage is TRBV3-1 (or the pseudogene TRBV3-2) and J usage is TRBJ1-6; TRBD1 aligns across 8 bases. The CDR3 length is 15 residues. Per the germline V gene, CDR1 is LGHDT and CDR2 is YNNKEL (reference sequence). Trimming at V came to 5 bases and at J to 8 bases, leaving 8 bases not matched to a gene. In DNA, the CDR3 is TGTGCCAGCAGCTACAACAGGGACAGGTATTCACCCCTCCACTTT. Its protein product is CASSYNRDRYSPLHF.

The chain carries TRBV7-9 and TRBJ1-4, with D maybe TRBD1 (5 bases). Germline CDR1 reads SEHNR; CDR2 reads FQNEAQ (reference sequence). This CDR3 spans 16 amino acids. Trimming shortened V by 1 base and J by 8 bases, and 17 bases separated the two germline ends. CDR3 in amino acids: CASSLGSGQGGEKLFF. In DNA form, the CDR3 reads TGTGCCAGCAGCTTAGGATCGGGGCAGGGAGGCGAAAAACTGTTTTTT.

The table lists this clone with a count of one. The V gene is TRBV27, the J gene TRBJ2-3; D not certain. Between the trimmed V and J ends, which lost 6 bases and 6 bases, there was a span of 10 bases. Per the germline V gene, CDR1 is MNHEY and CDR2 is SMNVEV (reference sequence). The CDR3 contains 12 residues. The CDR3 is CASRRVEDTQYF. Here the CDR3 DNA reads TGTGCCAGCAGGAGAGTTGAGGATACGCAGTATTTT.

The chain combines TRBV10-1 with TRBJ2-3, with D uncertain. The CDR3 extends over 16 amino acids. Trimming removed 10 bases at V and 1 base at J, with 21 bases between. CDR1 is WNHNN, CDR2 SYGVQD, per germline (reference sequence). CDR3 sequence reads: CANISRRVRGTDTQYF. The CDR3 DNA reads as TGCGCCAATATCTCACGACGGGTAAGAGGCACAGATACGCAGTATTTT.

The chain couples TRBV5-1 to TRBJ2-7, with D maybe TRBD2 (6 bases). The ends were cut back, 1 base at V and 0 bases at J, with 11 bases in the middle. This CDR3 spans 15 amino acids. The V gene's germline CDR1 is SGHRS and CDR2 YFSETQ. CDR3 loop: CASSLIGGSSYEQYF. DNA for the CDR3: TGCGCCAGCAGCTTGATTGGGGGGAGCTCCTACGAGCAGTACTTC.